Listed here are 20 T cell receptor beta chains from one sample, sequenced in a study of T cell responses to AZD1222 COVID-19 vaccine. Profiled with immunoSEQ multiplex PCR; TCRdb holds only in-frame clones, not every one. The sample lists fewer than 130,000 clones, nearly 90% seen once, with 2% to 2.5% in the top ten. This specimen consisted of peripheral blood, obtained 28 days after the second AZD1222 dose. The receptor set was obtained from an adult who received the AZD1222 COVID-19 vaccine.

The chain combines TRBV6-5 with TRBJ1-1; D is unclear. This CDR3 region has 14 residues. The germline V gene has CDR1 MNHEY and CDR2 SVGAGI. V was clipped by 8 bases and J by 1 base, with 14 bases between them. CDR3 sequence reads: CASHRFSKNTEAFF. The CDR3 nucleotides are TGTGCCAGCCATAGATTTTCAAAGAACACTGAAGCTTTCTTT.

The chain's CDR3 is CASSLGQGKHWLNYEQYF. As DNA, the CDR3 is TGTGCCAGCAGCTTAGGACAGGGGAAGCACTGGTTGAATTACGAGCAGTACTTC. V usage is TRBV7-3 and J usage is TRBJ2-7; 9 nucleotides line up with TRBD1. This CDR3 comprises 18 residues. CDR1 and CDR2 from the germline V gene are SGHTA and FQGTGA. Losses at the gene ends were 2 bases for V and 4 bases for J; bases not matched to a gene: 15.

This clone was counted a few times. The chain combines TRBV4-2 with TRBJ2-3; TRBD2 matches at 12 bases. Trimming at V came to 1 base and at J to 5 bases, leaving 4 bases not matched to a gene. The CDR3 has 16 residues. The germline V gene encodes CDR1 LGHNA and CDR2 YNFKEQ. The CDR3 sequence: CASSQGSSGRVDTQYF. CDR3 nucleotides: TGTGCCAGCAGCCAAGGTTCTAGCGGGAGGGTAGATACGCAGTATTTT.

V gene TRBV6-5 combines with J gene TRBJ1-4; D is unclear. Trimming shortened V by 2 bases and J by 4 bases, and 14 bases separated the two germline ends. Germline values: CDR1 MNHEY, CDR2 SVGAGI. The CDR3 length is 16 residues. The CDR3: CASSYGQQVINEKLFF. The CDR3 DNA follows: TGTGCCAGCAGTTACGGTCAGCAGGTTATTAATGAAAAACTGTTTTTT.

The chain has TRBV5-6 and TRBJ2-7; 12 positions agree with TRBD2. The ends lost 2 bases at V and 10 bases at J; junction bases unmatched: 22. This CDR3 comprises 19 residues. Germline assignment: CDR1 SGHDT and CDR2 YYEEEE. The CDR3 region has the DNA TGTGCCAGCAGCTTTGGTTTGGGGCTAGCGGGAGGGCGGGGAATGGTACAGTACTTC. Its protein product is CASSFGLGLAGGRGMVQYF.

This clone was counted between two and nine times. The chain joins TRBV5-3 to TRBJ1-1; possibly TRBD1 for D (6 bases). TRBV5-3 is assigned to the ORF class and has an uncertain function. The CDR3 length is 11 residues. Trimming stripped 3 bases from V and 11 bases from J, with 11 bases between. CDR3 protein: CARSSQGRAFF. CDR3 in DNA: TGTGCCAGAAGCTCTCAGGGGAGGGCTTTCTTT.

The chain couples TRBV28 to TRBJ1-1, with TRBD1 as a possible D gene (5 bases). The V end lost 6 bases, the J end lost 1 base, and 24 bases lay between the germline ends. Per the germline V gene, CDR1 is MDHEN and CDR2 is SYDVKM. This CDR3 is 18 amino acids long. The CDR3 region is CASRPIGGPRFENTEAFF. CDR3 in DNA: TGTGCCAGCAGACCAATTGGGGGACCGCGGTTCGAGAACACTGAAGCTTTCTTT. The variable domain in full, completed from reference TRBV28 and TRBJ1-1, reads DVKVTQSSRYLVKRTGEKVFLECVQDMDHENMFWYRQDPGLGLRLIYFSYDVKMKEKGDIPEGYSVSREKKERFSLILESASTNQTSMYLCASRPIGGPRFENTEAFFGQGTRLTVV.

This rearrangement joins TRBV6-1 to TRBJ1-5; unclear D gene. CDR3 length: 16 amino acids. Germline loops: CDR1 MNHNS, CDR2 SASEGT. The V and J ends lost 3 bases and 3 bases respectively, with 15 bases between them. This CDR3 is CASSDEGNGINQPQHF. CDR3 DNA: TGTGCCAGCAGTGACGAAGGGAACGGCATCAATCAGCCCCAGCATTTT.

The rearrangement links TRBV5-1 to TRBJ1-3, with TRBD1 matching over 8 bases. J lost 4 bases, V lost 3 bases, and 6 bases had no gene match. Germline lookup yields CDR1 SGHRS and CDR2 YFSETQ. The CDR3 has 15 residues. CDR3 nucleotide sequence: TGCGCCAGCAGCTCGCCGGACAGGGCCGGAAACACCATATATTTT. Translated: CASSSPDRAGNTIYF.

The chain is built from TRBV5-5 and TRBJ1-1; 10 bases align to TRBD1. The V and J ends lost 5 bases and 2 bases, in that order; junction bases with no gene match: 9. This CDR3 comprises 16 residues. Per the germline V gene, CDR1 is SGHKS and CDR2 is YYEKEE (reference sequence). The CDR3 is CASSSPGQGINTEAFF. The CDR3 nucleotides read TGTGCCAGCAGTTCTCCGGGACAGGGGATAAACACTGAAGCTTTCTTT.

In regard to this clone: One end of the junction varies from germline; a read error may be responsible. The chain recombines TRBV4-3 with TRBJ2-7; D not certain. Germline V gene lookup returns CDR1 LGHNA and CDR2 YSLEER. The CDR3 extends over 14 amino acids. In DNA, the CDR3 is TGCGCCAGCAGCCAAGAGTTCAGAGTTTACGCGCAGTACTTC. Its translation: CASSQEFRVYAQYF.

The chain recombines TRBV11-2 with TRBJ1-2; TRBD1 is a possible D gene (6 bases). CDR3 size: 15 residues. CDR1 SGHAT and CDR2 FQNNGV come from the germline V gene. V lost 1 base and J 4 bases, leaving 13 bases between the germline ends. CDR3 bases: TGTGCCAGCAGCTTAGTGGGGGGGGCCCCCTATGGCTACACCTTC. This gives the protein CASSLVGGAPYGYTF.

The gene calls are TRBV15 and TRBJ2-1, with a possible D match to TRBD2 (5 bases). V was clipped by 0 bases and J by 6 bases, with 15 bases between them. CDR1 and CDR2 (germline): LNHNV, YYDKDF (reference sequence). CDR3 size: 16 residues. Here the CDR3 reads CATSREAGRRPNEQFF. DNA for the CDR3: TGTGCCACCAGCAGAGAGGCGGGCCGCCGCCCCAATGAGCAGTTCTTC.

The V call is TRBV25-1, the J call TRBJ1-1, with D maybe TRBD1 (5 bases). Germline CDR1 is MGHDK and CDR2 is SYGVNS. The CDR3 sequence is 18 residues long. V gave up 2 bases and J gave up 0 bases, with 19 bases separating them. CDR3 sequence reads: CASSEGRGGIGLNTEAFF. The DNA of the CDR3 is TGTGCCAGCAGTGAAGGGAGGGGAGGGATCGGTTTGAACACTGAAGCTTTCTTT.

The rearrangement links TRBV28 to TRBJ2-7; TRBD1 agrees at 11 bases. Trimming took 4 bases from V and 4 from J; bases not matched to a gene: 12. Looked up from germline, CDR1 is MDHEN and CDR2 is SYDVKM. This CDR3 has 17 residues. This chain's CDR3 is CASSYTPRTGGLYEQYF. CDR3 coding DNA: TGTGCCAGCAGTTACACACCTAGGACAGGGGGCCTTTACGAGCAGTACTTC.

In DNA form, the CDR3 reads TGTGCCTGGAGTGTAACTTACGAGCAGTACTTC. Its protein is CAWSVTYEQYF. V and J are TRBV30 and TRBJ2-7; the D is unclear. This CDR3 has 11 amino acids. CDR1 is GTSNPN, CDR2 SVGIG, per germline (reference sequence). Trimming shortened V by 0 bases and J by 4 bases, and 4 bases separated the two germline ends.

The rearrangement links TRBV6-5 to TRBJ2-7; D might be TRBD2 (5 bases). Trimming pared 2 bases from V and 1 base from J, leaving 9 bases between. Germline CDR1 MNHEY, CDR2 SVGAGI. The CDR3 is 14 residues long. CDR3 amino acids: CASSYGRGSYEQYF. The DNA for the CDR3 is TGTGCCAGCAGTTACGGACGGGGATCCTACGAGCAGTACTTC.

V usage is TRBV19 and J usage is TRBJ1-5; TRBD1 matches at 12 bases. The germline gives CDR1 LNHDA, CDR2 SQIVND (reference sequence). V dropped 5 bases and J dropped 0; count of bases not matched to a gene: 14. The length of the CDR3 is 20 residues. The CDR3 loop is CASSRDRGPGGGFSNQPQHF. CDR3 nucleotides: TGTGCCAGTAGTCGGGACAGGGGGCCTGGTGGGGGTTTTAGCAATCAGCCCCAGCATTTT.

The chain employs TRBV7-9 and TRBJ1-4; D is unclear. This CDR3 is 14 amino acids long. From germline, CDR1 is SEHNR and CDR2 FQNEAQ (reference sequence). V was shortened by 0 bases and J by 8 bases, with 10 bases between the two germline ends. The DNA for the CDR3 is TGTGCCAGCAGCTTAGCTGGGCAGGACGAAAAACTGTTTTTT. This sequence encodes CASSLAGQDEKLFF.

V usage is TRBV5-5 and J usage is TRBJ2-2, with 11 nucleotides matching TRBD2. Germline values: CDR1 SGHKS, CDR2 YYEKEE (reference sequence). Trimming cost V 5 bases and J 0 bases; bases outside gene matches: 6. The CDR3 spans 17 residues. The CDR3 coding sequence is TGTGCCAGCAGTCTCCAACTAGCGGGGGCGAACACCGGGGAGCTGTTTTTT. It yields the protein CASSLQLAGANTGELFF.